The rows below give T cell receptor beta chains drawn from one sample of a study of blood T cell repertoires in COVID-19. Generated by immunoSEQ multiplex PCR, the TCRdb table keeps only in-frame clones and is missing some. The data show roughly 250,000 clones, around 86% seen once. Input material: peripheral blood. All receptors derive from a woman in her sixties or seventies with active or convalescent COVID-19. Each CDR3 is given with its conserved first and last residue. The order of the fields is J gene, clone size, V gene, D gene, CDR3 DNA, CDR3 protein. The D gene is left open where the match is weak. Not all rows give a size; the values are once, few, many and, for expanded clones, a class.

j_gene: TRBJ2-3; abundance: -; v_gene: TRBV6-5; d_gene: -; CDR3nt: TGTGCCAGCAGTTACTCTTACAGGATTAGCACAGATACGCAGTATTTT; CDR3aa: CASSYSYRISTDTQYF
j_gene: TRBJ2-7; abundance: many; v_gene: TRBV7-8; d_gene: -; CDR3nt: TGTGCCAGCAGCCGAGCAACAGGGCGGTACTACGAGCAGTACTTC; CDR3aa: CASSRATGRYYEQYF
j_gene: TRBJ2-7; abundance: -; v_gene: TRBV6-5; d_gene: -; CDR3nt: TGTGCCACCACGAGGGGGGGCGAGCAGTACTTC; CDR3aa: CATTRGGEQYF
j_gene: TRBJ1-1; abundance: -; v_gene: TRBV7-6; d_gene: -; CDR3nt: TGTGCCAGCAGCTGGGGCAGGTCGATGAACACTGAAGCTTTCTTT; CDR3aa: CASSWGRSMNTEAFF
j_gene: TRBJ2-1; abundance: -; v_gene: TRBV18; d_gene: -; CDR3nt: TGTGCCAGCTCAAGGGACTTGATGGCGGCGAGCTCCTACAATGAGCAGTTCTTC; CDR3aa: CASSRDLMAASSYNEQFF
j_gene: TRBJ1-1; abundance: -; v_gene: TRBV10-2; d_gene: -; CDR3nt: TGCGCCAGCAGCTCCCTAGGGGTTGCGAGGACTGAAGCTTTCTTT; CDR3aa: CASSSLGVARTEAFF
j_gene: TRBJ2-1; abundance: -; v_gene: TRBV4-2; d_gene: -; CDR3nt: TGTGCCAGCAGCCCACTCCCCGGGGGTAAAAACAATGAGCAGTTCTTC; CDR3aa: CASSPLPGGKNNEQFF
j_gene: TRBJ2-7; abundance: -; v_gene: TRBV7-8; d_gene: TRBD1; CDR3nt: TGTGCCAGCAGCTTGGACAGGGCAGACGCCTACGAGCAGTACTTC; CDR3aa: CASSLDRADAYEQYF
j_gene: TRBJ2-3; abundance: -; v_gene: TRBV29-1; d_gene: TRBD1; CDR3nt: TGCAGCGCGGGACAGGGAAACACAGATACGCAGTATTTT; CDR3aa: CSAGQGNTDTQYF
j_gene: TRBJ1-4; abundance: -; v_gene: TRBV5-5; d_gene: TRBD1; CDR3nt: TGTGCCAGCAGCTCGGGACAGGGGGCGGCAACTAATGAAAAACTGTTTTTT; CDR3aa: CASSSGQGAATNEKLFF
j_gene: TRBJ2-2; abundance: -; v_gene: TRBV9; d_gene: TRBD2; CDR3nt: TGTGCCAGCAGCGTAGTGGCGGGGGCGAACACCGGGGAGCTGTTTTTT; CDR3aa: CASSVVAGANTGELFF
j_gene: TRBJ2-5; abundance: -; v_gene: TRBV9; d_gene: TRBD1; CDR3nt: TGTGCCAGCAGCGGTCCCCGACAGGGGGGAGAGACCCAGTACTTC; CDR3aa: CASSGPRQGGETQYF
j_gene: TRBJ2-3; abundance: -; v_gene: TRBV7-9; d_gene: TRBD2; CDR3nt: TGTGCCAGCAGCTTATCCCCCATACTAGCGGGGGGGCGCACAGATACGCAGTATTTT; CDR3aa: CASSLSPILAGGRTDTQYF
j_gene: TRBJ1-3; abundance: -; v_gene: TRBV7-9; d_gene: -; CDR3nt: TGTGCCAGCAGCCATACATTGGGGGCCGCTGGAAACACCATATATTTT; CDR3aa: CASSHTLGAAGNTIYF
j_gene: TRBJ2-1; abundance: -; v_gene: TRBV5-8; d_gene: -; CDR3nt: TGTGCCAGCAGCCTAGGTGAGCAGTTCTTC; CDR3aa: CASSLGEQFF
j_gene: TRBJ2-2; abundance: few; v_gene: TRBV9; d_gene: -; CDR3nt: TGTGCCAGCAGCGTAGGAGATGTGCGGAACACCGGGGAGCTGTTTTTT; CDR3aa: CASSVGDVRNTGELFF
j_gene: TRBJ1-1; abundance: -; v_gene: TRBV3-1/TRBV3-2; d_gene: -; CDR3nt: TGTGCCAGCAGCCAAGATCACGGTAACACTGAAGCTTTCTTT; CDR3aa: CASSQDHGNTEAFF
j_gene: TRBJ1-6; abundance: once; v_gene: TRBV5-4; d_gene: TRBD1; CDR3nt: TGTGCCAGCAGCTTTTGGACAGGGGTCAATTCACCCCTCCACTTT; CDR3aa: CASSFWTGVNSPLHF
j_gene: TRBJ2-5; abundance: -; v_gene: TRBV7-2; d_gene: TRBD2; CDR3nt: TGTGCCAGCAGTACTAATAGCGGGGGGGAGGGAGAGACCCAGTACTTC; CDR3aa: CASSTNSGGEGETQYF
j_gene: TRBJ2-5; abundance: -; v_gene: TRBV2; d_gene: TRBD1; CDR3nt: TGTGCCAGCTGGGGACAGCAAGAGACCCAGTACTTC; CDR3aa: CASWGQQETQYF
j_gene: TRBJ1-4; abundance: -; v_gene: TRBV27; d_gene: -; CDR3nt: TGTGCCAGCAGCCCTAGGTGGCACGCTAATGAAAAACTGTTTTTT; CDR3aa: CASSPRWHANEKLFF
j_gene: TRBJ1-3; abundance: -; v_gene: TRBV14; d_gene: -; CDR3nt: TGTGCCAGCAGTCGAAGCGGGTTCTCTGGAAACACCATATATTTT; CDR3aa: CASSRSGFSGNTIYF
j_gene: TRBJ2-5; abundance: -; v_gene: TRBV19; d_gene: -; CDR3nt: TGTGCCAGCCGCTCGCGGGCCCAAGAGACCCAGTACTTC; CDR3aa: CASRSRAQETQYF
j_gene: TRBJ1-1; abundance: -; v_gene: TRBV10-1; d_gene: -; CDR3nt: TGCGCCAGCAGTGAGTTCCGGTCAGGAGGAGCTTTCTTT; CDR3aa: CASSEFRSGGAFF
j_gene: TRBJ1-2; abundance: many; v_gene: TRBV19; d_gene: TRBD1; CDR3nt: TGTGCCAGTAGTACGGACAGGGGCTCTGGCTACACCTTC; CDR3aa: CASSTDRGSGYTF
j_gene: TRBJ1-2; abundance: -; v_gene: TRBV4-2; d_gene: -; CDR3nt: TGTGCCAGCAGCCATGTCGGTAGGGAGGGTGGCTACACCTTC; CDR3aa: CASSHVGREGGYTF
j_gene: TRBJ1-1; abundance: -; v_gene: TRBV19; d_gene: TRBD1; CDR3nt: TGTGCCAGTAGTGTCACAGGGGGCTGGAGAACTGAAGCTTTCTTT; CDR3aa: CASSVTGGWRTEAFF
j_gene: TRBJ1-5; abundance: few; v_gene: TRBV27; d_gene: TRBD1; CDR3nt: TGTGCCAGCGGGCCGCCGGGACAGGGAGATCAGCCCCAGCATTTT; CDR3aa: CASGPPGQGDQPQHF
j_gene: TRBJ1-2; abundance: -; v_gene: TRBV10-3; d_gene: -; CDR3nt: TGTGCCATCAGGGACAGTTATGGCTACACCTTC; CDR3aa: CAIRDSYGYTF
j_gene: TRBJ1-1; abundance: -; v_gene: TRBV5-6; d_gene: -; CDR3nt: TGTGCCAGCCGCTCCAGTGAAGCTTTCTTT; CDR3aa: CASRSSEAFF
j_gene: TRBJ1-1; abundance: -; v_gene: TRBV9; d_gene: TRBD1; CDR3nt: TGTGCCAGCAGCAGGGACAGGCCCCACACTGAAGCTTTCTTT; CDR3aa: CASSRDRPHTEAFF
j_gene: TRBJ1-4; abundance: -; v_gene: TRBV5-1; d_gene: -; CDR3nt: TGCGCCAGCAAGTCGGACAGCTTTACAACTAATGAAAAACTGTTTTTT; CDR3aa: CASKSDSFTTNEKLFF
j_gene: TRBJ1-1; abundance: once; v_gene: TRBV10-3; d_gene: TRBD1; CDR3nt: TGTGCCATCAGGAACCTCGGGACAGGAGACGAAGCTTTCTTT; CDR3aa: CAIRNLGTGDEAFF
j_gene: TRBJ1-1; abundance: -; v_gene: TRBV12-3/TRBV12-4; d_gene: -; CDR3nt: TGTGCCAGCAGTTTGTGGGAGGGCACTGAAGCTTTCTTT; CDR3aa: CASSLWEGTEAFF
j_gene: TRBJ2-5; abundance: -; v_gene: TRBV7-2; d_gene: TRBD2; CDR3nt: TGTGCCAGCGCGGGGGGCCCCTCCCAAGAGACCCAGTACTTC; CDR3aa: CASAGGPSQETQYF
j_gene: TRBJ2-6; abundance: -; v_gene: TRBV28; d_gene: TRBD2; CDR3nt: TGTGCCAGCAGTCCCCGGACTAGTCTATCTGGGGCCAACGTCCTGACTTTC; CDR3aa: CASSPRTSLSGANVLTF
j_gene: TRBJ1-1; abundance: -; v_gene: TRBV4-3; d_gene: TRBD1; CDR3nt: TGCGCCAGCAGCCAAGACAAGGGGGCGGGTGGAGCTTTCTTT; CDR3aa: CASSQDKGAGGAFF
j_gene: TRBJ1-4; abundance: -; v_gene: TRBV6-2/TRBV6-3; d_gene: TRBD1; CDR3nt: TGTGCCAGCAGTTTTACCGTGGACAGGTCCGTTAATGAAAAACTGTTTTTT; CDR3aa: CASSFTVDRSVNEKLFF
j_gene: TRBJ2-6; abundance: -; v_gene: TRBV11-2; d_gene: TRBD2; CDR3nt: TGTGCCAGCAGCTCGAATGCCGGGGGGGCCCATCCTGGGGCCAACGTCCTGACTTTC; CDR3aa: CASSSNAGGAHPGANVLTF
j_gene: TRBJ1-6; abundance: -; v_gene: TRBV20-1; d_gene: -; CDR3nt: TGCAGTGCTAGTCTACAGAGCTCCTATAATTCACCTCTCCACTTT; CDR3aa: CSASLQSSYNSPLHF
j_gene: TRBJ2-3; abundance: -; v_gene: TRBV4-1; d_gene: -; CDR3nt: TGCGCCAGCAGCCAAGGAGGGGGTACAGATACGCAGTATTTT; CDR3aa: CASSQGGGTDTQYF
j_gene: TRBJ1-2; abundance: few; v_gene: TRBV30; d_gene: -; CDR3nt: TGTGCCTGGAGTGGGTACACCTCTAACTATGGCTACACCTTC; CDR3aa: CAWSGYTSNYGYTF
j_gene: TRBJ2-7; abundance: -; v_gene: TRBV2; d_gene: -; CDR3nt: TGTGCCCGGCGAAGGGACACCAGCTCCTACGAGCAGTACTTC; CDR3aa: CARRRDTSSYEQYF
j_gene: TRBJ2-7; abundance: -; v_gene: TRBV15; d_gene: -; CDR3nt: TGTGCCACCAGCAGAGATCTAGGGGGAAAGGGCTCCTACGAGCAGTACTTC; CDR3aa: CATSRDLGGKGSYEQYF
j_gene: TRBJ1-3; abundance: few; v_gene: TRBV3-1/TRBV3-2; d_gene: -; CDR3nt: TGTGCCAGCAGCCCCGGAACGACCACATGGAGGGGAGGGACAGGAAACACCATATATTTT; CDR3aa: CASSPGTTTWRGGTGNTIYF
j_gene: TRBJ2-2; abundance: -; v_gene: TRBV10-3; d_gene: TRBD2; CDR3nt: TGTGCCATCAGTGCCGGGAGAGCGGGGGGCTACCCCGGGGAGCTGTTTTTT; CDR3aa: CAISAGRAGGYPGELFF
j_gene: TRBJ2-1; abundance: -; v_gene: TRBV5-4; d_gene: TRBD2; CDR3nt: TGTGCCAGCAGCCTCGGAGGACTAGCGGGGAATGAGCAGTTCTTC; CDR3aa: CASSLGGLAGNEQFF
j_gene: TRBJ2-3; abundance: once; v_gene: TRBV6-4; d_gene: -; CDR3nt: TGTGCCAGCAGTCCCCTAGCGATCTCAGATACGCAGTATTTT; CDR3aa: CASSPLAISDTQYF
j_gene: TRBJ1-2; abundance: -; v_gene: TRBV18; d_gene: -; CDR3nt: TGTGCCAGCTCACCACGGCAGGGACCCGTGGGAGGACGTGGCTACACCTTC; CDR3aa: CASSPRQGPVGGRGYTF